This T cell receptor (beta chain) stems from a study of cytomegalovirus exposure and HLA in healthy donors. PCR primers comprised 60 Vbeta and 13 Jbeta primers. Clones were sequenced by immunoSEQ multiplex PCR, and TCRdb holds only the in-frame ones, with some missing. The sample has 120,000 or so clones; about 68% are singletons. Material for sequencing was PBMCs. The clonotype originates from a man in his forties or fifties in good health and CMV-seropositive.

CDR3 nucleotides: TGTGCCAGCAGCCCAGGGGGCAGTAGCCACAATCAGCCCCAGCATTTT. It translates to CASSPGGSSHNQPQHF. The chain is built from TRBV7-2 and TRBJ1-5; the match to TRBD1 covers 8 bases. Unmatched junction bases numbered 9, after V lost 5 bases and J lost 3 bases. This CDR3 has 16 amino acids. The V gene's germline CDR1 is SGHTA and CDR2 FQGNSA.